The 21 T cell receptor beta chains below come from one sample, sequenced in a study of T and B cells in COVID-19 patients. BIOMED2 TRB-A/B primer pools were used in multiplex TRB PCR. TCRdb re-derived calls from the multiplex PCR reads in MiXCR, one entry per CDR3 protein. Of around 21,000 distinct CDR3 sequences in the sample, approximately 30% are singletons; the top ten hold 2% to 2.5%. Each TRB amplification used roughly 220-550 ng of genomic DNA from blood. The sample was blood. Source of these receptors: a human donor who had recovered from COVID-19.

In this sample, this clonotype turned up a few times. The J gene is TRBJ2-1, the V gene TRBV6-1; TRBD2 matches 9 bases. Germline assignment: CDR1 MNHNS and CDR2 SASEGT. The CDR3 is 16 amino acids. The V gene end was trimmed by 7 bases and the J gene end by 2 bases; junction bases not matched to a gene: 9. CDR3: CASKENLAGPYNEQFF. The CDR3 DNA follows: TGTGCCAGCAAGGAAAATCTAGCGGGGCCCTACAATGAGCAGTTCTTC.

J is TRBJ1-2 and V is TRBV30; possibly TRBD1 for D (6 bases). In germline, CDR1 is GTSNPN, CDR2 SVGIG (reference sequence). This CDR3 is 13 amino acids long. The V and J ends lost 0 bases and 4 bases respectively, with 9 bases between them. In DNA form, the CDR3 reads TGTGCCTGGAGTGTACAGGGAGGCTATGGCTACACCTTC. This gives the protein CAWSVQGGYGYTF.

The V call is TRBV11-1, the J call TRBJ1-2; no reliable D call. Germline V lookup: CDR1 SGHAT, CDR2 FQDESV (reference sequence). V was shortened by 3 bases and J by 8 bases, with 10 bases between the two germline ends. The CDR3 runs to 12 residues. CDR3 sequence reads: CASSFGARGYTF. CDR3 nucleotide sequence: TGTGCCAGCAGCTTCGGCGCACGGGGCTACACCTTC.

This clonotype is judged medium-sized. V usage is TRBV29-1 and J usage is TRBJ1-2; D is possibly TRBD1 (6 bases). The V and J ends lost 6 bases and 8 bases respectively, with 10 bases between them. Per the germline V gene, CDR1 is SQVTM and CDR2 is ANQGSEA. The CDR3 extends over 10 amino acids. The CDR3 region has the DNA TGCAGCGTAAACAGGGACGGCTACACCTTC. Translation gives CSVNRDGYTF.

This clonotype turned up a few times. CDR3 residues: CASSSRTPGGYGYTF. The CDR3 coding sequence is TGTGCCAGCAGCTCGAGGACCCCCGGAGGCTATGGCTACACCTTC. The chain is built from TRBV5-5 and TRBJ1-2; D is undetermined. V was pared by 3 bases and J by 4 bases, with 16 bases between. This CDR3 region has 15 residues. CDR1 and CDR2 (germline): SGHKS, YYEKEE (reference sequence).

The CDR3 DNA follows: TGCAGTGCTAGAGGTCCTCCTCAGGGGGCATGGCAGCCCCAGCATTTT. This gives the protein CSARGPPQGAWQPQHF. The chain combines TRBV20-1 with TRBJ1-5; 8 nucleotides align to TRBD1. The CDR3 length is 16 residues. J gave up 7 bases and V 1 base, and 12 bases lay outside the gene matches. Germline V CDR1 and CDR2: DFQATT, SNEGSKA (reference sequence).

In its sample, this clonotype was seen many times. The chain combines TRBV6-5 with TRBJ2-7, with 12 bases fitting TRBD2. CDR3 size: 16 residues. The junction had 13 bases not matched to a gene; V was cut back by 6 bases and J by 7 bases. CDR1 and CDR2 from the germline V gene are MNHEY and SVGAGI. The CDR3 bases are TGTGCCAGCAGCCCCCGGGTACTAGCGGGGGGATCGGAGCAGTACTTC. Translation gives CASSPRVLAGGSEQYF.

CDR3: CASSLAGTKETQYF. CDR3 DNA sequence: TGCGCCAGCAGCTTGGCCGGGACCAAAGAGACCCAGTACTTC. The chain uses TRBV5-1 and TRBJ2-5; the D call may be TRBD1 or TRBD2 (5 bases each). Germline-derived CDR1 and CDR2 are SGHRS and YFSETQ. The CDR3 has 14 amino acids. V lost 0 bases to trimming and J lost 3 bases, with 9 bases between them.

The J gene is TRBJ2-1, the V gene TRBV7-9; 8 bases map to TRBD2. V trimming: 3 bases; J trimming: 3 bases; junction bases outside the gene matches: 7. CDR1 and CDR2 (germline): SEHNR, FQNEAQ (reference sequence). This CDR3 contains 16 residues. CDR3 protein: CASSFQPGGGYNEQFF. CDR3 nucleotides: TGTGCCAGCAGCTTCCAACCCGGGGGGGGCTACAATGAGCAGTTCTTC. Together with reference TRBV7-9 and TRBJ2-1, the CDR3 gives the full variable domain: DTGVSQNPRHKITKRGQNVTFRCDPISEHNRLYWYRQTLGQGPEFLTYFQNEAQLEKSRLLSDRFSAERPKGSFSTLEIQRTEQGDSAMYLCASSFQPGGGYNEQFFGPGTRLTVL.

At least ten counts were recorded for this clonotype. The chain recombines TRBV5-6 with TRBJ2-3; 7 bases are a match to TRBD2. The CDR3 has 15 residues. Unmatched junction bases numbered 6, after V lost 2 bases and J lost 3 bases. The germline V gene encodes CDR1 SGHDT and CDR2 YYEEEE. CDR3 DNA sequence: TGTGCCAGCAGCTTACGAGCGGGGTCTACAGATACGCAGTATTTT. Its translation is CASSLRAGSTDTQYF.

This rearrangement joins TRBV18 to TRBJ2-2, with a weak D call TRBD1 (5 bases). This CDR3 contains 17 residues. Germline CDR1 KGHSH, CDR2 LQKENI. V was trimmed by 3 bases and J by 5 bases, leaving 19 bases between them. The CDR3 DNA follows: TGTGCCAGCTCACCTATGGGGCAGGGAAGAAGAACCGGGGAGCTGTTTTTT. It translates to CASSPMGQGRRTGELFF.

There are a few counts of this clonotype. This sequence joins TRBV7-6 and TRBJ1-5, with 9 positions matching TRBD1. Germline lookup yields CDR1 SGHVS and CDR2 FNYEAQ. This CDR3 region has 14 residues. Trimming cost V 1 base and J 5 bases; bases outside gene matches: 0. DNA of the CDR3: TGTGCCAGCAGCTTAGGACAGGGGGATCAGCCCCAGCATTTT. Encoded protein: CASSLGQGDQPQHF.

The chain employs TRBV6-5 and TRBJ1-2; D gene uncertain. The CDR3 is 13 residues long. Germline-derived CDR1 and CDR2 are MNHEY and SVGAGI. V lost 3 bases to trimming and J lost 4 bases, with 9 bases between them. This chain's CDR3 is CASSYNPFYGYTF. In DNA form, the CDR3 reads TGTGCCAGCAGTTATAACCCATTCTATGGCTACACCTTC.

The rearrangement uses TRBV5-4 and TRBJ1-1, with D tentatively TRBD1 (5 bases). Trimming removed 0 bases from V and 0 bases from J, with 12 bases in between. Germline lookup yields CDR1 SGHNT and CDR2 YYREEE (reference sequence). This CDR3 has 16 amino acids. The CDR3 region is CASSLGGGSMNTEAFF. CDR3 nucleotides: TGTGCCAGCAGCTTGGGTGGGGGGTCTATGAACACTGAAGCTTTCTTT.

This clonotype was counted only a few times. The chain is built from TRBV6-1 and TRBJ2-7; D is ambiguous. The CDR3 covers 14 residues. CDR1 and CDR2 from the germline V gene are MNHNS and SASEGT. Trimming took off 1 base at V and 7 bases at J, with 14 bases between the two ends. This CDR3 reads CASSEDLLSGEQYF. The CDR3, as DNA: TGTGCCAGCAGTGAAGATCTACTTTCTGGGGAGCAGTACTTC.

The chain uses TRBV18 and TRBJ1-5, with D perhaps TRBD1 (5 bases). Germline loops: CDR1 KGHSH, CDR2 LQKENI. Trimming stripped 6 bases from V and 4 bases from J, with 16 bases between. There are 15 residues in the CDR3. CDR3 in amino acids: CASSPTGAWNQPQHF. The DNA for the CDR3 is TGTGCCAGCTCCCCGACCGGGGCTTGGAATCAGCCCCAGCATTTT.

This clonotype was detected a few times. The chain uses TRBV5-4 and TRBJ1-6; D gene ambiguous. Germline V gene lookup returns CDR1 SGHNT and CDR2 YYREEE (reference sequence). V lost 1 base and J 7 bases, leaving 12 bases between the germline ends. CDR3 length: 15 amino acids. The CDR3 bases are TGTGCCAGCAGCTTGAGGCAGGCGGGGAATTCACCCCTCCACTTT. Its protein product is CASSLRQAGNSPLHF.

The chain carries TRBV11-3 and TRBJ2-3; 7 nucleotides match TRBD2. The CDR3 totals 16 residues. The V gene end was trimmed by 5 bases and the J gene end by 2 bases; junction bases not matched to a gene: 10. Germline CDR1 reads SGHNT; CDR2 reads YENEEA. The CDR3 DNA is TGTGCCAGCAGCCCGAGACTGGGGGGGTTCACAGATACGCAGTATTTT. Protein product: CASSPRLGGFTDTQYF.

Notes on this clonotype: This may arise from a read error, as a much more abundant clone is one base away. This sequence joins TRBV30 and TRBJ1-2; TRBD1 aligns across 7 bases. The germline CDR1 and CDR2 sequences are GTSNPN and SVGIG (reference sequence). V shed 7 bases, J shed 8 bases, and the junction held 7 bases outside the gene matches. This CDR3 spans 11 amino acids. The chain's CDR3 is CALYRGYGYTF. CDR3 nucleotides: TGTGCCTTATACAGGGGTTACGGCTACACCTTC.

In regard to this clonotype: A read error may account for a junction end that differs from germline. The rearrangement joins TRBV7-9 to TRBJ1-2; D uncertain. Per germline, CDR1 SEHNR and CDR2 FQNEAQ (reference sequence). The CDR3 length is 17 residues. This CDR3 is CVSSLIGRLRRNYGYTF. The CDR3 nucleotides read TGTGTCAGCAGCTTAATAGGCAGGCTGCGGCGCAACTATGGCTACACCTTC.

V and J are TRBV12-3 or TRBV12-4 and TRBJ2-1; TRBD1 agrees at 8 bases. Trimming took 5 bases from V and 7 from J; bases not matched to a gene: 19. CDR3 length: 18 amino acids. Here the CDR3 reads CASSGWKRQGAITNEQFF. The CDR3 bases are TGTGCCAGCAGTGGGTGGAAGCGCCAGGGGGCGATAACGAATGAGCAGTTCTTC.